Given below is one T cell receptor (beta chain) in context. Its target is unknown. V was pared by 3 bases and J by 5 bases, with 6 bases of the junction left unmatched. CDR1 DFQATT and CDR2 SNEGSKA come from the germline V gene (reference sequence). The CDR3 is 14 residues long. This record comes from a study of T cell repertoires in cytomegalovirus infection. TCRdb re-derived calls from the reads in MiXCR, one entry per CDR3 protein. The table records just over 450,000 distinct CDR3 sequences, approximately 46% of them present only once. General study points: Clonotypes of TCR beta that were HLA-C-restricted and CMV-specific dominated the ex vivo response.

The clonotype originates from a human donor in good health (CMV status not recorded). Some clones in this sample may be carry-over from other donors' samples. The starting material was cultured PBMCs, obtained from culture after CMV antigen stimulation. The chain joins TRBV20-1 to TRBJ2-1; 8 bases are shared with TRBD2. This CDR3 is CSASRSGSHNEQFF. DNA for the CDR3: TGCAGTGCTAGCCGGAGCGGGAGCCACAATGAGCAGTTCTTC.